A selection of T cell receptor beta chains follows, all from one sample in a study of blood T cell repertoires in COVID-19. The repertoire was sequenced with immunoSEQ multiplex PCR; TCRdb's copy has only in-frame clones and lacks some. Of 150,000 or so clones detected, 60% to 80% appear once; the ten largest clones hold 9% to 10%. Input material: peripheral blood. The receptors stem from a woman aged 45-59 years with active or convalescent COVID-19. Each CDR3 is given with its conserved first and last residue. Each record gives: CDR3 length, D gene, clone size, V gene, J gene, CDR3 protein, CDR3 DNA. The D gene is left open where the match is weak. A row's size may be missing; if present it is once, few, many or a size class.

CDR3 length: 14; D gene: TRBD1; clone size: .; V gene: TRBV18; J gene: TRBJ1-1; CDR3 protein: CASSPRTGNTEAFF; CDR3 DNA: TGTGCCAGCTCACCCCGGACAGGAAACACTGAAGCTTTCTTT
CDR3 length: 13; D gene: .; clone size: .; V gene: TRBV28; J gene: TRBJ1-2; CDR3 protein: CASWTAPVEGYTF; CDR3 DNA: TGTGCCAGCTGGACAGCCCCGGTGGAGGGCTACACCTTC
CDR3 length: 14; D gene: .; clone size: .; V gene: TRBV19; J gene: TRBJ2-5; CDR3 protein: CASSIVPGRETQYF; CDR3 DNA: TGTGCCAGTAGTATTGTCCCAGGGCGAGAGACCCAGTACTTC
CDR3 length: 12; D gene: .; clone size: .; V gene: TRBV28; J gene: TRBJ2-7; CDR3 protein: CASTSGRYEQYF; CDR3 DNA: TGTGCCAGCACCTCCGGTCGTTACGAGCAGTACTTC
CDR3 length: 15; D gene: TRBD2; clone size: .; V gene: TRBV19; J gene: TRBJ2-1; CDR3 protein: CASSMGLADYNEQFF; CDR3 DNA: TGTGCCAGTAGTATGGGACTAGCGGACTACAATGAGCAGTTCTTC
CDR3 length: 14; D gene: TRBD2; clone size: .; V gene: TRBV7-3; J gene: TRBJ2-3; CDR3 protein: CASSSGLSPDTQYF; CDR3 DNA: TGTGCCAGCAGCTCGGGACTAAGTCCAGATACGCAGTATTTT
CDR3 length: 15; D gene: .; clone size: .; V gene: TRBV30; J gene: TRBJ2-2; CDR3 protein: CAWSVSDRRTGELFF; CDR3 DNA: TGTGCCTGGAGTGTAAGCGACAGGAGGACCGGGGAGCTGTTTTTT
CDR3 length: 15; D gene: .; clone size: .; V gene: TRBV3-1/TRBV3-2; J gene: TRBJ1-2; CDR3 protein: CASSQGGGGNYGYTF; CDR3 DNA: TGTGCCAGCAGCCAAGGGGGCGGAGGGAACTATGGCTACACCTTC
CDR3 length: 14; D gene: .; clone size: .; V gene: TRBV10-1; J gene: TRBJ1-6; CDR3 protein: CASHFGGYNSPLHF; CDR3 DNA: TGCGCCAGTCATTTCGGAGGCTATAATTCACCCCTCCACTTT
CDR3 length: 13; D gene: .; clone size: few; V gene: TRBV7-9; J gene: TRBJ2-5; CDR3 protein: CASSTGTRETQYF; CDR3 DNA: TGTGCCAGCAGCACCGGGACAAGGGAGACCCAGTACTTC
CDR3 length: 15; D gene: .; clone size: .; V gene: TRBV19; J gene: TRBJ1-4; CDR3 protein: CASSRVTGTNEKLFF; CDR3 DNA: TGTGCCAGTAGTCGAGTAACAGGGACTAATGAAAAACTGTTTTTT
CDR3 length: 17; D gene: .; clone size: .; V gene: TRBV4-3; J gene: TRBJ1-4; CDR3 protein: CASSQDSGAISGEKLFF; CDR3 DNA: TGCGCCAGCAGCCAAGATTCAGGGGCTATTTCAGGTGAAAAACTGTTTTTT
CDR3 length: 15; D gene: TRBD1; clone size: .; V gene: TRBV2; J gene: TRBJ1-6; CDR3 protein: CASRDRTGGGSPLHF; CDR3 DNA: TGTGCCAGCAGGGATAGGACAGGGGGAGGTTCACCCCTCCACTTT
CDR3 length: 14; D gene: .; clone size: .; V gene: TRBV6-2/TRBV6-3; J gene: TRBJ2-4; CDR3 protein: CASTPGGAKNIQYF; CDR3 DNA: TGTGCCAGCACCCCAGGAGGAGCCAAAAACATTCAGTACTTC
CDR3 length: 15; D gene: .; clone size: once; V gene: TRBV3-1/TRBV3-2; J gene: TRBJ1-1; CDR3 protein: CASSHSWTEHTEAFF; CDR3 DNA: TGTGCCAGCAGCCACTCATGGACAGAACACACTGAAGCTTTCTTT
CDR3 length: 14; D gene: .; clone size: .; V gene: TRBV28; J gene: TRBJ2-5; CDR3 protein: CASSFRRAGETQYF; CDR3 DNA: TGTGCCAGCAGTTTCCGGAGGGCCGGAGAGACCCAGTACTTC
CDR3 length: 14; D gene: TRBD1; clone size: .; V gene: TRBV30; J gene: TRBJ2-7; CDR3 protein: CAWSGGQGNYEQYF; CDR3 DNA: TGTGCCTGGAGTGGGGGACAGGGGAACTACGAGCAGTACTTC
CDR3 length: 14; D gene: .; clone size: .; V gene: TRBV4-1; J gene: TRBJ1-1; CDR3 protein: CASSQGGWSDEAFF; CDR3 DNA: TGCGCCAGCAGCCAAGGAGGGTGGTCGGATGAAGCTTTCTTT
CDR3 length: 15; D gene: TRBD1; clone size: .; V gene: TRBV9; J gene: TRBJ1-6; CDR3 protein: CASSARQGEGSPLHF; CDR3 DNA: TGTGCCAGCAGCGCCCGACAGGGTGAGGGATCACCCCTCCACTTT
CDR3 length: 14; D gene: .; clone size: .; V gene: TRBV19; J gene: TRBJ1-5; CDR3 protein: CASSTQGSNQPQHF; CDR3 DNA: TGTGCCAGCAGCACGCAGGGAAGCAATCAGCCCCAGCATTTT
CDR3 length: 12; D gene: .; clone size: .; V gene: TRBV24-1; J gene: TRBJ2-1; CDR3 protein: CATSIRAGEQFF; CDR3 DNA: TGTGCCACCAGCATCAGGGCAGGGGAGCAGTTCTTC
CDR3 length: 16; D gene: TRBD1; clone size: .; V gene: TRBV27; J gene: TRBJ2-1; CDR3 protein: CASSYESGQGRNEQFF; CDR3 DNA: TGTGCCAGCAGCTACGAGTCGGGACAGGGACGAAATGAGCAGTTCTTC